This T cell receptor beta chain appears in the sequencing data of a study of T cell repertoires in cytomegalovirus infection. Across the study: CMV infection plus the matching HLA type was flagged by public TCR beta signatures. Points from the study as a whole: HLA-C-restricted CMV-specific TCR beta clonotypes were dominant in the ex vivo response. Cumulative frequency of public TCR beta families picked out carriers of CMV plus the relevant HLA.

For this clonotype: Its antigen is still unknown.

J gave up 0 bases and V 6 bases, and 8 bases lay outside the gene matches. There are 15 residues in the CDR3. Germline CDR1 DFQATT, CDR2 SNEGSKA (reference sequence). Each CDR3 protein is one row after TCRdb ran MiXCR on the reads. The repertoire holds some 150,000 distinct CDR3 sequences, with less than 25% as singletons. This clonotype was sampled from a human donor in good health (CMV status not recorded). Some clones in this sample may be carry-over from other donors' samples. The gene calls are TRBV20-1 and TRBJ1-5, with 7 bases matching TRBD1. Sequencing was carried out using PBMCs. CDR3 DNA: TGCAGTGCAACGACAGGGTTTAGTAGCAATCAGCCCCAGCATTTT. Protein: CSATTGFSSNQPQHF.